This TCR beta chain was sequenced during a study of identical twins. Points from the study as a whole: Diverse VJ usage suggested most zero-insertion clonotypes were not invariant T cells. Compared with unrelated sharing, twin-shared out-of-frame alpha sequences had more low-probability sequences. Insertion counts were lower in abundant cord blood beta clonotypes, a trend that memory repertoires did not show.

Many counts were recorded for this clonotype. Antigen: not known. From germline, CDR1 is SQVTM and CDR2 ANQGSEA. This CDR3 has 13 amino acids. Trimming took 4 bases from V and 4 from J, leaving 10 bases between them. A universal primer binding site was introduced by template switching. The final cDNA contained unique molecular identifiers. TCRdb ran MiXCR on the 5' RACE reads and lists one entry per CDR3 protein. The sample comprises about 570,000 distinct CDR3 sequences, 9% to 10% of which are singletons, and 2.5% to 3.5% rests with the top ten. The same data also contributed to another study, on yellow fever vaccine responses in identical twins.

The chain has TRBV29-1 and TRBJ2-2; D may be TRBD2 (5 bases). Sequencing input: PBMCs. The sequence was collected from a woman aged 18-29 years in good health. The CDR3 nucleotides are TGCAGCGTTGCCGGGATGGGCACCGGGGAGCTGTTTTTT. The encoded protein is CSVAGMGTGELFF.